One sample yielded the 14 T cell receptor beta chains listed below, sequenced in a study of T cell responses to AZD1222 COVID-19 vaccine. Some clones are missing from TCRdb's copy, which holds only in-frame ones; the method was immunoSEQ multiplex PCR. The sample yields about 35,000 clones, around 86% seen once. Specimen: peripheral blood, collected 28 days after the second AZD1222 dose. The source is an adult who received the AZD1222 COVID-19 vaccine.

This clone has only one observation. J is TRBJ2-7 and V is TRBV5-1; 10 bases line up with TRBD2. Trimming removed 4 bases from V and 2 bases from J; junction bases left unmatched: 9. From germline, CDR1 is SGHRS and CDR2 YFSETQ. The CDR3 totals 16 residues. The CDR3 nucleotides read TGCGCCAGCAGCCGATTACTAGCGGGACGTACCTACGAGCAGTACTTC. Residues: CASSRLLAGRTYEQYF.

The chain combines TRBV27 with TRBJ1-4; a possible D gene is TRBD1 (5 bases). The CDR3 runs 15 residues. Trimming cost V 6 bases and J 0 bases, with 11 bases left between them. Germline values: CDR1 MNHEY, CDR2 SMNVEV (reference sequence). CDR3 bases: TGTGCCAGCAGCCCCCGGGGACCAACTAATGAAAAACTGTTTTTT. Its translation: CASSPRGPTNEKLFF. Drawing the rest from reference TRBV27 and TRBJ1-4, the complete variable domain is EAQVTQNPRYLITVTGKKLTVTCSQNMNHEYMSWYRQDPGLGLRQIYYSMNVEVTDKGDVPEGYKVSRKEKRNFPLILESPSPNQTSLYFCASSPRGPTNEKLFFGSGTQLSVL.

The chain links TRBV29-1 to TRBJ2-5; no clear D. Germline-derived CDR1 and CDR2 are SQVTM and ANQGSEA. The CDR3 totals 11 residues. V was trimmed by 4 bases and J by 3 bases, leaving 6 bases between them. The chain's CDR3 is CSVGWEETQYF. The CDR3, as DNA: TGCAGCGTTGGTTGGGAAGAGACCCAGTACTTC.

This sequence joins TRBV28 and TRBJ2-5; D is tentatively TRBD1 or TRBD2 (5 bases each). Germline lookup yields CDR1 MDHEN and CDR2 SYDVKM. The CDR3 has 14 amino acids. Deletions cut 6 bases from V and 5 bases from J, with 16 bases between. The CDR3 loop reads CASSILLGDETQYF. The CDR3 bases are TGTGCCAGCAGCATTCTTCTAGGGGACGAGACCCAGTACTTC.

The sample holds one count of this clone. The chain recombines TRBV20-1 with TRBJ1-5; D not certain. Germline V gene data show CDR1 as DFQATT and CDR2 as SNEGSKA (reference sequence). Trimming cost V 3 bases and J 1 base, with 19 bases left between them. The CDR3 has 17 residues. The CDR3 loop reads CSASFGVGDWSNQPQHF. DNA of the CDR3: TGCAGTGCTAGTTTTGGGGTCGGGGATTGGAGCAATCAGCCCCAGCATTTT.

The chain uses TRBV30 and TRBJ1-2; D not certain. Germline V gene sequence: CDR1 GTSNPN, CDR2 SVGIG (reference sequence). The CDR3 consists of 13 residues. Trimming cost V 5 bases and J 6 bases, with 16 bases left between them. The DNA for the CDR3 is TGTGCCTGGGTGATCTTTATGAACGATGGCTACACCTTC. Protein: CAWVIFMNDGYTF.

This rearrangement joins TRBV19 to TRBJ2-2; D possibly corresponds to TRBD1 (6 bases). The germline CDR1 and CDR2 sequences are LNHDA and SQIVND (reference sequence). V was pared by 4 bases and J by 4 bases, with 10 bases between. The CDR3 is 14 amino acids. In nucleotides, the CDR3 is TGTGCCAGTAGTACAACAGGGTCCACCGGGGAGCTGTTTTTT. It translates to CASSTTGSTGELFF. The variable domain in full, with the rest retrieved from reference TRBV19 and TRBJ2-2, is DGGITQSPKYLFRKEGQNVTLSCEQNLNHDAMYWYRQDPGQGLRLIYYSQIVNDFQKGDIAEGYSVSREKKESFPLTVTSAQKNPTAFYLCASSTTGSTGELFFGEGSRLTVL.

The genes are TRBV12-3 or TRBV12-4 and TRBJ1-1; D is perhaps TRBD1 (6 bases). There are 13 residues in the CDR3. V was trimmed by 5 bases and J by 3 bases, leaving 10 bases between them. The CDR3 loop is CASSLGQYTEAFF. The CDR3 DNA follows: TGTGCCAGCAGTCTCGGACAGTACACTGAAGCTTTCTTT.

This clone came up a few times. This rearrangement joins TRBV7-3 to TRBJ2-3; maybe TRBD1 (5 bases). Trimming left V 5 bases short and J 1 base short, with 16 bases between. The length of the CDR3 is 16 residues. CDR1 and CDR2 from the germline V gene are SGHTA and FQGTGA. CDR3 sequence reads: CASSPQGLRGTDTQYF. CDR3 DNA sequence: TGTGCCAGCAGCCCCCAGGGTTTAAGGGGCACAGATACGCAGTATTTT.

This clone occurred once. The chain uses TRBV28 and TRBJ1-1; TRBD1 is a possible D gene (6 bases). The V gene's germline CDR1 is MDHEN and CDR2 SYDVKM. CDR3 length equals 15 residues. V was pared by 3 bases and J by 4 bases, with 15 bases between. For the CDR3, the DNA is TGTGCCAGCAGTTTGGGGGGGGCTGGGGGCACTGAAGCTTTCTTT. It specifies CASSLGGAGGTEAFF.

V and J are TRBV7-9 and TRBJ2-1; 8 nucleotides agree with TRBD1. Germline V CDR1 and CDR2: SEHNR, FQNEAQ (reference sequence). V lost 2 bases and J lost 8; bases outside the gene matches: 11. The CDR3 runs to 16 residues. CDR3 region: CASSLTTGAFVDEQFF. CDR3 DNA: TGTGCCAGCAGCTTAACGACAGGGGCTTTTGTGGATGAGCAGTTCTTC. Complete variable domain (other parts from reference TRBV7-9 and TRBJ2-1): DTGVSQNPRHKITKRGQNVTFRCDPISEHNRLYWYRQTLGQGPEFLTYFQNEAQLEKSRLLSDRFSAERPKGSFSTLEIQRTEQGDSAMYLCASSLTTGAFVDEQFFGPGTRLTVL.

This chain links TRBV2 with TRBJ2-7, with 7 bases identical to TRBD2. Trimming at V came to 3 bases and at J to 3 bases, leaving 11 bases not matched to a gene. Germline V gives CDR1 SNHLY, CDR2 FYNNEI. The CDR3 consists of 16 residues. CDR3 in amino acids: CASSDWASGLSYEQYF. The CDR3 DNA reads TGTGCCAGCAGTGATTGGGCGTCGGGACTAAGCTACGAGCAGTACTTC.

The rearrangement uses TRBV5-6 and TRBJ1-6; D is perhaps TRBD1 (6 bases). The CDR3 loop spans 15 amino acids. V gave up 3 bases and J gave up 3 bases, with 10 bases separating them. Germline values: CDR1 SGHDT, CDR2 YYEEEE. In DNA form, the CDR3 reads TGTGCCAGCAGCTCCGGGACAAACTATAATTCACCCCTCCACTTT. Translation gives CASSSGTNYNSPLHF.

This clone was seen just once. The V and J genes are TRBV4-1 and TRBJ1-2; 7 nucleotides agree with TRBD1. Per germline, CDR1 MGHRA and CDR2 YSYEKL. V dropped 1 base and J dropped 7; count of bases not matched to a gene: 9. This CDR3 has 15 amino acids. The CDR3 loop is CASSQAGTEVRGYTF. DNA of the CDR3: TGCGCCAGCAGCCAAGCCGGGACAGAAGTTCGTGGCTACACCTTC.